This TCR beta chain was sequenced in a study of T cell changes during pregnancy in multiple sclerosis. Trimming took 4 bases from V and 7 from J; bases not matched to a gene: 11. The CDR3 is 15 residues long. Per germline, CDR1 SEHNR and CDR2 FQNEAQ (reference sequence). Method: immunoSEQ multiplex PCR; TCRdb's copy keeps in-frame clones and lacks some. The repertoire holds about 100,000 clones, with about 92% as singletons. The chain links TRBV7-9 to TRBJ1-1, with TRBD1 identical over 8 bases. The source was peripheral blood, collected in the second trimester of pregnancy. This clonotype was sampled from a female donor with multiple sclerosis, enrolled in a pregnancy study. CDR3 coding DNA: TGTGCCAGCAGCTCCCATCCCAGGGGGCGAGGTGAAGCTTTCTTT. It encodes CASSSHPRGRGEAFF.